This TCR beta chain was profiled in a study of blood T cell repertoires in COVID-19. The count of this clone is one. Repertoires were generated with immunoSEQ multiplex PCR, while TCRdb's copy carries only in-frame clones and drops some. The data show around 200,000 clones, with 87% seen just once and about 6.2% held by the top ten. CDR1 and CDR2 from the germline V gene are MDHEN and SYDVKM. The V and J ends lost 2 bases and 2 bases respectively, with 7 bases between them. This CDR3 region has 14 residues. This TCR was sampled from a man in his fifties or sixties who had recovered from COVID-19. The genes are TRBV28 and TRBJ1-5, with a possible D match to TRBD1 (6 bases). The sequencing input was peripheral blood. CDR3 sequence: CASSLGGGNQPQHF. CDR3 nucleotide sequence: TGTGCCAGCAGTTTAGGGGGCGGCAATCAGCCCCAGCATTTT.